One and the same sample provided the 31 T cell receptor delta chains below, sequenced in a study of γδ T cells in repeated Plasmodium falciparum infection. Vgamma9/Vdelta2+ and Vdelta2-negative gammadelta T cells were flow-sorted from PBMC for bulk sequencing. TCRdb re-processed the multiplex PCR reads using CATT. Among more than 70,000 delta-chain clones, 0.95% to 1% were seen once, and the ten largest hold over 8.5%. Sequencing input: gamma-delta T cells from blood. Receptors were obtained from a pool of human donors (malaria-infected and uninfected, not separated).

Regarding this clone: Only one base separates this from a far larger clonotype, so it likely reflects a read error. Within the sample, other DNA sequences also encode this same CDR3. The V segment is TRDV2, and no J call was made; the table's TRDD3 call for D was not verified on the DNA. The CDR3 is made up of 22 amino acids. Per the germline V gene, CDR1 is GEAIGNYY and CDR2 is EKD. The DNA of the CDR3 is TGTGCCTGTGACCGTCTTACTGGGGGAGCCACTAAGGGGTCAAATTTGACAGCACAGCTCTTCTTT. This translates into CACDRLTGGATKGSNLTAQLFF.

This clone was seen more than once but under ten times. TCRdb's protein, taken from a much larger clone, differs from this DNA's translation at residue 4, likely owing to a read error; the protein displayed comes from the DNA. The DNA for the CDR3 is TGTGCTCTTGAGGACCTCGGTCCTACCTATACAGAAACGAAGGACCCACCGAACGTGAGGACCGATAAACTCATCTTT. The encoded protein is CALEDLGPTYTETKDPPNVRTDKLIF. The genes are TRDV1 and TRDJ1; D possibly corresponds to TRDD2 (6 bases). TCRdb supplies no J gene; here it was assigned by aligning the nucleotide sequence to germline. V lost 7 bases to trimming and J lost 2 bases, with 50 bases between them. The CDR3 is 26 amino acids. CDR1 and CDR2 (germline): TSWWSYY, QGS.

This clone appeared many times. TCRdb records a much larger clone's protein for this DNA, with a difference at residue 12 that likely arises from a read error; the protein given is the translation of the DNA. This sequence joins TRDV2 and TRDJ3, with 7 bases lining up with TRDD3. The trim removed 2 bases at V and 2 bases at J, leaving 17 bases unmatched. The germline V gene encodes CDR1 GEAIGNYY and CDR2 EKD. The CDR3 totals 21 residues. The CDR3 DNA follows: TGTGCCTGTGACAAGAGGAGCTGGGGGTTCCTTAGGACCTGGGACACCCGACAGATGTTTTTC. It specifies CACDKRSWGFLRTWDTRQMFF.

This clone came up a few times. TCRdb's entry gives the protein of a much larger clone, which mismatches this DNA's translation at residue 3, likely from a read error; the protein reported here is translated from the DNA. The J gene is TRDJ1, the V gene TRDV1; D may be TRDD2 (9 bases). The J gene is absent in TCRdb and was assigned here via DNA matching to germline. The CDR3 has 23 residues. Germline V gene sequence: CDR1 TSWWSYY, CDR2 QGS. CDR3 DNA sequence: TGTGCTCCTGGGGAACCGCCCTTCCTACAACAACTGGGGGCTCCCCCCTACACCGATAAACTCATCTTT. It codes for CAPGEPPFLQQLGAPPYTDKLIF.

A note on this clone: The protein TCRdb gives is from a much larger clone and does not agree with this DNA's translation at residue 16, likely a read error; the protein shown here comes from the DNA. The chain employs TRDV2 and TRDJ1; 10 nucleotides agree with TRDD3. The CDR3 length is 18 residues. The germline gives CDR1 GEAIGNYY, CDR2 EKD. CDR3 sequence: CACDSVLGDPLYTDKPIF. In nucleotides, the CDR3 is TGTGCCTGTGACAGTGTACTGGGGGATCCCTTGTACACCGATAAACCCATCTTT.

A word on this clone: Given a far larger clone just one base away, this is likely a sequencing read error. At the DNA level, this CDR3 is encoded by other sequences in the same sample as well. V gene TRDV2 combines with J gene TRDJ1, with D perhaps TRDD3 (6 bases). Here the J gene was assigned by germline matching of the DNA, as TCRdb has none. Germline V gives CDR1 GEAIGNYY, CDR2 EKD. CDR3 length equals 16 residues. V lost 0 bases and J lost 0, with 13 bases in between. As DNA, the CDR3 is TGTGCCTGTGACACCCTGGGGAATCGGTACACCGATAAACTCATCTTT. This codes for CACDTLGNRYTDKLIF.

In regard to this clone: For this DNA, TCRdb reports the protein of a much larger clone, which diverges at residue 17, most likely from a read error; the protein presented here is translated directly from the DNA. The CDR3 region has the DNA TGTGCTCTTGGGACCTCGAGGTCCGTGGGGGATGAAACCGATAAACTCACCTTT. Translating it yields CALGTSRSVGDETDKLTF. No J gene was assigned, while the V gene was called as TRDV1; the D call TRDD3 from the table was never checked on the DNA. The CDR3 contains 18 residues. Germline assignment: CDR1 TSWWSYY and CDR2 QGS.

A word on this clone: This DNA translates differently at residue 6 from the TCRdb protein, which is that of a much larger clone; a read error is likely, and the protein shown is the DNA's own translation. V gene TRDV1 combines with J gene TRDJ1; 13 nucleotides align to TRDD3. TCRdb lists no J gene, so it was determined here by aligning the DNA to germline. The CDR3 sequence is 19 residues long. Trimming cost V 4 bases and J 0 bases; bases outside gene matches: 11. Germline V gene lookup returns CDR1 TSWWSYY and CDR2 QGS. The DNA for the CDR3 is TGTGCTCTTGGGGTCTCGTACTGGGGGATACGGTCGTACACCGATAAACTCATCTTT. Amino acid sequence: CALGVSYWGIRSYTDKLIF.

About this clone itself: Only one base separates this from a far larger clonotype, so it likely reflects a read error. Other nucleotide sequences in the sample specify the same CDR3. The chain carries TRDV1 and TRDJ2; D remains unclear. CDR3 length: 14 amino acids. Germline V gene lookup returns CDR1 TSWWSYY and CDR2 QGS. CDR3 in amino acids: CALGGSGSIAQLFF. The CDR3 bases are TGTGCTCTTGGGGGCTCCGGATCGATAGCACAGCTCTTCTTT.

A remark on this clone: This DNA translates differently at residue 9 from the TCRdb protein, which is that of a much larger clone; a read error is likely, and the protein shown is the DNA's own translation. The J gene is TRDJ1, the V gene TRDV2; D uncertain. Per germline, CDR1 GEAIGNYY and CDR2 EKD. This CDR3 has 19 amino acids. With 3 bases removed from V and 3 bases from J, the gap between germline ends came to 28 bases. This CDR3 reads CACDRIVLRSAGFADKLIF. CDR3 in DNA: TGTGCCTGTGACCGAATTGTACTGAGGAGTGCCGGATTCGCCGATAAACTCATCTTT.

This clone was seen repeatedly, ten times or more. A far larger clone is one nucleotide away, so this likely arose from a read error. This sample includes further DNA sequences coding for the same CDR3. The CDR3 loop reads CACDTNLGDTADKLIF. CDR3 DNA sequence: TGTGCCTGTGACACCAACCTAGGGGACACGGCCGATAAACTCATCTTT. The chain links TRDV2 to TRDJ1; tentative D call: TRDD3 (5 bases). V dropped 0 bases and J dropped 3 bases, with 16 bases sitting between them. This CDR3 spans 16 amino acids. The germline V gene encodes CDR1 GEAIGNYY and CDR2 EKD.

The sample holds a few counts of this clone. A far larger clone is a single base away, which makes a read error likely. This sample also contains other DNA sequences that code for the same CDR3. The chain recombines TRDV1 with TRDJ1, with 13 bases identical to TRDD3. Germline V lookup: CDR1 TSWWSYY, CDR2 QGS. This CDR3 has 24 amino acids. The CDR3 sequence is CALGELVPSYKLASTGGYALTLIF. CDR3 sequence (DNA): TGTGCTCTCGGGGAACTAGTCCCTAGCTATAAGCTAGCATCGACTGGGGGATACGCTTTAACACTCATCTTT.

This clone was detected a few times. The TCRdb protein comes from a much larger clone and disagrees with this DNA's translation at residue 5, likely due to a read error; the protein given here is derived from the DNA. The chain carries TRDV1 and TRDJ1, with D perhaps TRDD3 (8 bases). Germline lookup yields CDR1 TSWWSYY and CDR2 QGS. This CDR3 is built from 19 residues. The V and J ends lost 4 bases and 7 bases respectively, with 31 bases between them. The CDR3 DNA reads TGTGCTCTTGGGGGACGTAGTATATTCCTACGCAGTGGGGGATTTAAACTCATCTTT. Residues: CALGGRSIFLRSGGFKLIF.

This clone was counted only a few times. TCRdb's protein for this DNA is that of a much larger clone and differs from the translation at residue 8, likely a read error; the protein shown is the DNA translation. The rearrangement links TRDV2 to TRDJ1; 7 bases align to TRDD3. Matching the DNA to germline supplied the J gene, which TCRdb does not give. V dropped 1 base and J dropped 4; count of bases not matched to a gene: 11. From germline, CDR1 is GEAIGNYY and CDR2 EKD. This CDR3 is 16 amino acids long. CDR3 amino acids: CACDTSRRIRDDKLIF. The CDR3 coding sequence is TGTGCCTGTGACACAAGTCGGAGGATACGAGACGATAAACTCATCTTT.

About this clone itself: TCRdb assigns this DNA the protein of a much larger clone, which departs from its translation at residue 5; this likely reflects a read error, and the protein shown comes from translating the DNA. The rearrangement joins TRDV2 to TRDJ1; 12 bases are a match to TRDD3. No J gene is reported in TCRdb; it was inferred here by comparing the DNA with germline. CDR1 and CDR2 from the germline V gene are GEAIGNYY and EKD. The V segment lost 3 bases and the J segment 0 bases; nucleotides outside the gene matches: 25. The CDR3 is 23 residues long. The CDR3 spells CACDSRLSYDVLGDTPYTDKLIF. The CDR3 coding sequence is TGTGCCTGTGACTCTCGCCTCTCCTACGACGTACTGGGGGATACCCCGTACACCGATAAACTCATCTTT.

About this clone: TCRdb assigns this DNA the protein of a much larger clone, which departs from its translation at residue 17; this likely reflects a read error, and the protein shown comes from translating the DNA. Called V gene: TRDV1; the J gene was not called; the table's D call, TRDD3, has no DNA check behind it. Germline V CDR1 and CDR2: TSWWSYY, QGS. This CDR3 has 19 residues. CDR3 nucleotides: TGTGCTCTTGGGGAACCTACTTCCTTCCAACTGGGGGATTTCGATAAACCCATCTTT. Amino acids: CALGEPTSFQLGDFDKPIF.

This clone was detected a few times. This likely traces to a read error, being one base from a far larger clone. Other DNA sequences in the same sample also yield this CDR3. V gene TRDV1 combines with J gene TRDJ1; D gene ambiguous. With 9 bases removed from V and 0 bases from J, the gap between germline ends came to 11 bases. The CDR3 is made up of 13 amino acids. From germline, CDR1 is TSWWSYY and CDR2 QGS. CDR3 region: CALEMDYTDKLIF. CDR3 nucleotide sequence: TGTGCTCTGGAGATGGATTACACCGATAAACTCATCTTT.

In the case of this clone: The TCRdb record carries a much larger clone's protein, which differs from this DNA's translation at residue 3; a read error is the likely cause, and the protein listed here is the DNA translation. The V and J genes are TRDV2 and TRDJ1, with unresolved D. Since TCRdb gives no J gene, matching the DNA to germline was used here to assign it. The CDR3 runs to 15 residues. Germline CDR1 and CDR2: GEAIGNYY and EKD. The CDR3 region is CAYDTVGQYTDKLIF. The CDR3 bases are TGTGCCTATGACACCGTTGGACAGTACACCGATAAACTCATCTTT.

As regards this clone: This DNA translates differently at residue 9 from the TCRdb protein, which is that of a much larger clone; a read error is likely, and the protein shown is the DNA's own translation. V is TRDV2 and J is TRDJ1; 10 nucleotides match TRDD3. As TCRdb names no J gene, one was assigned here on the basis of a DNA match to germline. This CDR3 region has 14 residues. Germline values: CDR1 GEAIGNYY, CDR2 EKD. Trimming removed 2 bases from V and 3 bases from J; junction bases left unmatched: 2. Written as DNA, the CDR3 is TGTGCCTGTGACAGGGGGGGATACGCCGATAAACTCATCTTT. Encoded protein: CACDRGGYADKLIF.

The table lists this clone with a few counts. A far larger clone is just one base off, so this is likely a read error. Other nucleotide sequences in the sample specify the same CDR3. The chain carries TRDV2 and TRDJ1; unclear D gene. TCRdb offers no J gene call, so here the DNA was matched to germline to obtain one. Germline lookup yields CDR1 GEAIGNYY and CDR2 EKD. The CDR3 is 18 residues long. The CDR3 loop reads CACDTRSKVHPYTDKLIF. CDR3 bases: TGCGCCTGTGACACCCGGTCTAAGGTCCATCCGTACACCGATAAACTCATCTTT.

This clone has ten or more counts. The CDR3 DNA is TGTGCTCTTGGGGAACTATGCCCTATTCCTACCCGGGGGATCACCGATAAACTCATCTTT. Translating it yields CALGELCPIPTRGITDKLIF. The chain joins TRDV1 to TRDJ1, with D perhaps matching TRDD2 or TRDD3 (7 bases each). Trimming removed 0 bases at V and 1 base at J, with 24 bases between. Germline lookup yields CDR1 TSWWSYY and CDR2 QGS. The CDR3 spans 20 residues.

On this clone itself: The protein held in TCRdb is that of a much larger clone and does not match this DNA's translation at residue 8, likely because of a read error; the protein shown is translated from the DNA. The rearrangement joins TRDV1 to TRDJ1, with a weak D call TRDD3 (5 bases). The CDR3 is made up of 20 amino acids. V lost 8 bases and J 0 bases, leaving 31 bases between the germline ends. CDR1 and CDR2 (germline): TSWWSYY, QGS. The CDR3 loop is CALSPLSGGSPGWYTDKLIF. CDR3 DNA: TGTGCTCTTAGCCCCTTGTCCGGGGGGTCCCCCGGTTGGTACACCGATAAACTCATCTTT.

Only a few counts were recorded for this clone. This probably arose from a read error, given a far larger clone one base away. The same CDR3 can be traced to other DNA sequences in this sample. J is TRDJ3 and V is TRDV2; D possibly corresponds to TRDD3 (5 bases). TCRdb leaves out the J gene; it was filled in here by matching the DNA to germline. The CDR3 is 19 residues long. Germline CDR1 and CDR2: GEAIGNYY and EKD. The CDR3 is CACDTGGALSSWDTRQMFF. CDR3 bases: TGTGCCTGTGACACGGGTGGGGCCCTTAGCTCCTGGGACACTCGACAGATGTTTTTC.

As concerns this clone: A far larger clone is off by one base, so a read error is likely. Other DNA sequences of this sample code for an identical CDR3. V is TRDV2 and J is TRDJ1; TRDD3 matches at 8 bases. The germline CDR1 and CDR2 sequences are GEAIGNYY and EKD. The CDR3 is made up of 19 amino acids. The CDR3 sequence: CACDTREVSTGGYTDKLIF. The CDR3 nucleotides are TGTGCCTGTGACACACGGGAAGTAAGTACTGGGGGGTACACCGATAAACTCATTTTT.

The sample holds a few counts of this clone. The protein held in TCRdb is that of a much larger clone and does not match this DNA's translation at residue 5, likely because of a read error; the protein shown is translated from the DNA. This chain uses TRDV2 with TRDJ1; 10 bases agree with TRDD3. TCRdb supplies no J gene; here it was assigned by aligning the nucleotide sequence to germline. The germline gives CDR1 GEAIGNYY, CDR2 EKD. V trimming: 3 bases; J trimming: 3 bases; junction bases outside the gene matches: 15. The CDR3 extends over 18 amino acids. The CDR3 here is CACDPVGTGGSLPDKLIF. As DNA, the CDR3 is TGTGCCTGTGACCCCGTCGGTACTGGGGGATCCCTCCCCGATAAACTCATCTTT.

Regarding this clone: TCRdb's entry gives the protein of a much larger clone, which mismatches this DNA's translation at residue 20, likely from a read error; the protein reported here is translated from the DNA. CDR3 DNA sequence: TGTGCTCTTGGGGAACTGGGTCCCATCCACAGGGGGCTTTGGACCAACACCGATAAACCCATCTTT. Translating it yields CALGELGPIHRGLWTNTDKPIF. The J gene is uncalled and the V gene is TRDV1; the table names TRDD3, a call not compared with the DNA. From germline, CDR1 is TSWWSYY and CDR2 QGS. This CDR3 is built from 22 residues.

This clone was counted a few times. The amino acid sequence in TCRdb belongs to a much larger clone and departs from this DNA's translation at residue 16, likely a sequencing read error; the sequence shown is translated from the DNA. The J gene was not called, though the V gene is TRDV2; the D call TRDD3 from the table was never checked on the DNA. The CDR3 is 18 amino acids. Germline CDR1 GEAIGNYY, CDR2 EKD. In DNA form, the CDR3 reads TGTGCCTGTGACACTCGTCCGGATCTGGGGGGCTACACCGATAAACCCATCTTT. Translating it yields CACDTRPDLGGYTDKPIF.

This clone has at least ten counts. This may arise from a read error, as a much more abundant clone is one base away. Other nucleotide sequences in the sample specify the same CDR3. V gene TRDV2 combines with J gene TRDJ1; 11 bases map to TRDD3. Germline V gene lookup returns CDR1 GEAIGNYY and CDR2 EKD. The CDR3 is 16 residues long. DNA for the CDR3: TGTGCCTGTGACCCGCTGGGGGATACCAAGACCGATAAACTCATCTTC. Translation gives CACDPLGDTKTDKLIF.

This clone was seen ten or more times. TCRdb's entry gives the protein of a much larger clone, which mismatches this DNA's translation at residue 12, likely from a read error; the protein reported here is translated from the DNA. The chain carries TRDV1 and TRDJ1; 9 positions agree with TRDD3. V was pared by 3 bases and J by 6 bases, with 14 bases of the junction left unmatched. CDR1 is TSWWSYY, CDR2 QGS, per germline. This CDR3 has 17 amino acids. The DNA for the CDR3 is TGTGCTCTTGGGGAGCTACGTGCTGGGGGATTAGGATATAAACTCATCTTT. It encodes CALGELRAGGLGYKLIF.

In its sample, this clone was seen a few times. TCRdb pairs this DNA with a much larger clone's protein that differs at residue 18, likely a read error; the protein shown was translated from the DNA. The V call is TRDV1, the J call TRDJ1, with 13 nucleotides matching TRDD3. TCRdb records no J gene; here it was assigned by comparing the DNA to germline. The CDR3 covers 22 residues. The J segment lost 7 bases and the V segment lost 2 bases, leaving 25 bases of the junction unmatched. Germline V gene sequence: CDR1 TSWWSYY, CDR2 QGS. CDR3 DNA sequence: TGTGCTCTTGGGGAAAGACTCGTCCCTCGGGTTACTGGGGGATACGCGTCCGGTAAACTCATCTTT. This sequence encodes CALGERLVPRVTGGYASGKLIF.

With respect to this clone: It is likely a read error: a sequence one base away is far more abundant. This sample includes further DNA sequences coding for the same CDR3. CDR3 sequence: CACDTVDISSWDTRQMFF. The CDR3 nucleotides are TGTGCCTGTGACACCGTGGATATAAGCTCCTGGGACACCCGACAAATGTTTTTC. No J gene was assigned, while the V gene was called as TRDV2; the table's D call TRDD3 went unverified against the DNA. This CDR3 has 18 amino acids. The germline gives CDR1 GEAIGNYY, CDR2 EKD.